This T cell receptor (beta chain) was retrieved from a study of T cell responses to AZD1222 COVID-19 vaccine. The data were produced by immunoSEQ multiplex PCR, yet TCRdb's version contains in-frame clones alone and is incomplete. The repertoire has about 110,000 clones, approximately 96% of them found once; the top ten carry 2% to 2.5%. CDR3 length: 13 amino acids. Per the germline V gene, CDR1 is MDHEN and CDR2 is SYDVKM. V was clipped by 2 bases and J by 3 bases, with 7 bases between them. The sequences come from peripheral blood, collected on day 0 of AZD1222 vaccination. This sequence originates from an adult in good health. The chain links TRBV28 to TRBJ1-2, with D uncertain. CDR3 coding DNA: TGTGCCAGCAGTTTACTGGCAGACTATGGCTACACCTTC. Its translation is CASSLLADYGYTF.